This entry is about one TCR beta chain. Antigen unknown. Here immunoSEQ multiplex PCR was the method, and the copy in TCRdb shows in-frame clones only, minus some. The sample contains about 110,000 clones, around 93% of which appear only once. This sample was taken from a study of OX40 agonist ivuxolimab in advanced cancers. The study, taken as a whole, reports: CD8+ T cells showed, on average, more clonal expansion than CD4+ cells.

Germline V gene data show CDR1 as MNHEY and CDR2 as SVGAGI. Deletions cut 5 bases from V and 6 bases from J, with 13 bases between. The CDR3 consists of 13 residues. The sample consisted of CD4+ or CD8+ T cells sorted from blood, taken in a trial of the OX40 agonist ivuxolimab. This chain links TRBV6-5 with TRBJ1-1; the D gene is possibly TRBD1 (5 bases). The origin of this receptor is an adult with an advanced solid tumor such as melanoma, head and neck, liver or kidney cancer. The CDR3 is CASSLQGRAEAFF. DNA of the CDR3: TGTGCCAGCAGTCTCCAGGGTAGGGCTGAAGCTTTCTTT.